This paragraph covers one T cell receptor beta chain sequence. Its antigen is unidentified. These data come from a study of PD-1 blockade in classical Hodgkin lymphoma. Study findings and constraints: Baseline TCR diversity was reportedly lower in newly diagnosed patients than in healthy donors. It was reported as lower still in relapsed/refractory patients. Patients with a complete response exhibited baseline diversity comparable to newly diagnosed patients.

Sequencing used immunoSEQ multiplex PCR; TCRdb keeps in-frame clones, though not all of them. Of approximately 50,000 clones listed, 73% are singletons. Germline lookup yields CDR1 SEHNR and CDR2 FQNEAQ (reference sequence). With 5 bases removed from V and 0 bases from J, the gap between germline ends came to 10 bases. This CDR3 has 14 amino acids. Every one of the patients relapsed after autologous stem cell transplantation (brentuximab vedotin exposure was variable). This sequence was found in a human donor with classical Hodgkin lymphoma. The source material was peripheral blood mononuclear cells (PBMCs), sampled before the second cycle of nivolumab. V usage is TRBV7-9 and J usage is TRBJ1-1, with D tentatively TRBD1 (5 bases). The CDR3 DNA is TGTGCCAGCAGCCTCACGACAGTGAACACTGAAGCTTTCTTT. Its protein is CASSLTTVNTEAFF.